Listed here are 4 T cell receptor beta chains from one sample, sequenced in a study of T-cell memory formation after mild COVID-19. TCRdb used MiXCR to reprocess the 5' RACE reads, holding one entry per CDR3 protein. The sample records some 250,000 distinct CDR3 sequences, around a tenth being singletons. The sequenced material came from PBMCs or a T cell subset sorted from them (not recorded which). The receptors were sampled from a man aged 18 to 30 who had mild COVID-19 (a few samples of this study predate the infection). Cell type and time point are not known.

This clonotype was recorded a few times. The rearrangement links TRBV7-3 to TRBJ2-3; D is possibly TRBD2 (6 bases). The CDR3 has 12 residues. Trimming left V 0 bases short and J 9 bases short, with 7 bases between. CDR1 is SGHTA and CDR2 is FQGTGA in the germline V gene. The CDR3 loop reads CASSLTAGTQYF. The CDR3, as DNA: TGTGCCAGCAGCTTAACTGCGGGGACGCAGTATTTT.

This clonotype was detected only a few times. The chain links TRBV12-3 or TRBV12-4 to TRBJ1-2; 8 bases agree with TRBD1. There are 15 residues in the CDR3. The V segment lost 7 bases and the J segment 1 base; nucleotides outside the gene matches: 8. The CDR3 DNA is TGTGCCAGCACCCCAGGGGGCAGGGGTAACTATGGCTACACCTTC. It translates to CASTPGGRGNYGYTF.

This clonotype occurred a few times. The genes are TRBV5-1 and TRBJ1-1; unclear D gene. The germline gives CDR1 SGHRS, CDR2 YFSETQ. V was shortened by 5 bases and J by 2 bases, with 10 bases between the two germline ends. The CDR3 is made up of 13 amino acids. The chain's CDR3 is CASRLAVNTEAFF. CDR3 nucleotide sequence: TGCGCCAGCAGGTTAGCAGTTAACACTGAAGCTTTCTTT.

The chain is built from TRBV7-9 and TRBJ2-7; D possibly matches TRBD1 or TRBD2 (6 bases each). Germline-derived CDR1 and CDR2 are SEHNR and FQNEAQ (reference sequence). The CDR3 extends over 14 amino acids. The V end was cut by 4 bases, the J end by 2 bases, with 12 bases between. The DNA for the CDR3 is TGTGCCAGCAGCTACAGAGGGGGGACCTACGAGCAGTACTTC. As protein: CASSYRGGTYEQYF.